This note documents a single TCR beta chain sequence. This sample was included in a study of control samples from healthy donors and cancer patients. The length of the CDR3 is 15 residues. V gave up 0 bases and J gave up 2 bases, with 12 bases separating them. In germline, CDR1 is SGDLS, CDR2 YYNGEE. Measured with immunoSEQ multiplex PCR; TCRdb has only the in-frame clones, and not every one. The repertoire consists of about 39,000 clones, with 65% to 85% occurring once and the leading ten covering under 25%. The sequencing sample was made of PBMCs. The chain recombines TRBV9 with TRBJ2-7, with a tentative D call TRBD1 (5 bases). The sequence came from a woman aged 60-75 years with lung cancer. CDR3 sequence: CASSVGAGKAYEQYF. DNA for the CDR3: TGTGCCAGCAGCGTAGGTGCAGGGAAGGCCTACGAGCAGTACTTC.